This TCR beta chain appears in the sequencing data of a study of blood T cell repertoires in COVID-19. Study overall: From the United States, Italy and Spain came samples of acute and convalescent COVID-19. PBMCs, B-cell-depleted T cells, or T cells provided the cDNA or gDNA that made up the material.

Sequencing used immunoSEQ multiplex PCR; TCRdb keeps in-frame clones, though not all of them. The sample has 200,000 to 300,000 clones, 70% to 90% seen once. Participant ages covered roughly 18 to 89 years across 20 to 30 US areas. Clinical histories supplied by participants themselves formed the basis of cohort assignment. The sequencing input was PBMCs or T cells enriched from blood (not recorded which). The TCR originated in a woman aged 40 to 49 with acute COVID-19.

The CDR3 here is CASSLRQGAEQYF. Written as DNA, the CDR3 is TGTGCCAGCAGTTTGCGCCAAGGGGCCGAGCAGTACTTC. The V call is TRBV12-3 or TRBV12-4, the J call TRBJ2-7; possible D gene TRBD1, 5 bases. V lost 3 bases, J lost 6 bases, and 12 bases lay in between. The CDR3 runs 13 residues.